The rows below give T cell receptor beta chains drawn from one sample of a study of T cell repertoires in ileal Crohn's disease. Measured with immunoSEQ multiplex PCR; TCRdb has only the in-frame clones, and not every one. The data hold several thousand clones, with about nine tenths observed a single time. The source material was ileal tissue. These receptors were obtained from an adult with Crohn's disease. The CDR3 runs from the conserved cysteine through the conserved F or W. The D gene is left open where the match is weak. A row's size may be missing; if present it is once, few, many or a size class.

d_gene,j_gene,v_gene,abundance,CDR3aa,CDR3nt
TRBD2,TRBJ2-7,TRBV19,once,CASSIKGGSSYEQYF,TGTGCCAGTAGTATAAAGGGCGGGAGCTCCTACGAGCAGTACTTC
TRBD1,TRBJ2-2,TRBV19,few,CASSIAGTGTGELFF,TGTGCCAGTAGTATAGCTGGGACAGGGACCGGGGAGCTGTTTTTT
-,TRBJ1-1,TRBV19,-,CASSIFARASNTEAFF,TGTGCCAGTAGTATTTTTGCCCGGGCATCGAACACTGAAGCTTTCTTT
-,TRBJ2-1,TRBV5-6,-,CASRLRGSRDEQFF,TGTGCCAGCAGGTTACGAGGGTCGCGGGATGAGCAGTTCTTC
-,TRBJ2-3,TRBV7-3,-,CASSYGWSTDTQYF,TGTGCCAGCAGCTACGGGTGGTCAACAGATACGCAGTATTTT
-,TRBJ2-5,TRBV30,-,CAWSVGAGETQYF,TGTGCCTGGAGTGTGGGAGCGGGCGAGACCCAGTACTTC
-,TRBJ1-2,TRBV5-8,-,CASSGDRRANYGYTF,TGTGCCAGCAGCGGAGACAGAAGGGCTAACTATGGCTACACCTTC
TRBD2,TRBJ2-3,TRBV6-1,-,CASSEFSGRRYSTDTQYF,TGTGCCAGCAGTGAATTCAGCGGGAGGCGTTATAGCACAGATACGCAGTATTTT
-,TRBJ2-7,TRBV19,once,CASSIGMTTLYEQYF,TGTGCCAGTAGTATAGGAATGACTACCCTCTACGAGCAGTACTTC
-,TRBJ2-1,TRBV4-3,-,CASSQVAGNNEQFF,TGCGCCAGCAGCCAAGTTGCAGGGAACAATGAGCAGTTCTTC
-,TRBJ2-7,TRBV19,-,CASSPRRVSGNYEQYF,TGTGCCAGTAGTCCCCGCAGGGTATCTGGGAACTACGAGCAGTACTTC
-,TRBJ2-7,TRBV19,few,CASSIEGTKYF,TGTGCCAGTAGTATAGAAGGCACGAAGTACTTC
TRBD2,TRBJ2-6,TRBV7-9,-,CASPPWGLADSGANVLTF,TGTGCCAGCCCCCCTTGGGGACTAGCGGACTCTGGGGCCAACGTCCTGACTTTC
-,TRBJ1-2,TRBV27,-,CASSYGGVGRENYGYTF,TGTGCCAGCAGTTACGGGGGGGTCGGCAGAGAAAACTATGGCTACACCTTC
-,TRBJ2-7,TRBV18,once,CASSPEALGEQYF,TGTGCCAGCTCACCCGAGGCCCTGGGAGAGCAGTACTTC
-,TRBJ1-1,TRBV4-3,once,CASSQKQGTEAFF,TGCGCCAGCAGCCAAAAACAGGGCACTGAAGCTTTCTTT
-,TRBJ1-1,TRBV19,-,CASSIYLNTEAFF,TGTGCCAGTAGTATCTACTTGAACACTGAAGCTTTCTTT
TRBD1,TRBJ1-2,TRBV28,-,CASRTGVGYTF,TGTGCCAGCAGGACAGGGGTCGGCTACACCTTC
TRBD1,TRBJ1-5,TRBV6-1,-,CASSPGQGLNQPQHF,TGTGCCAGCAGTCCGGGACAGGGCCTCAATCAGCCCCAGCATTTT
TRBD2,TRBJ2-7,TRBV6-1,-,CASSEERGLAGAEQYF,TGTGCCAGCAGTGAAGAGAGGGGACTAGCGGGGGCCGAGCAGTACTTC
-,TRBJ1-1,TRBV7-2,-,CASSLAGTSNTEAFF,TGTGCCAGCAGCTTAGCCGGGACATCGAACACTGAAGCTTTCTTT
TRBD2,TRBJ2-1,TRBV11-3,-,CASSSGLAGVLNEQFF,TGTGCCAGCAGTTCCGGACTAGCGGGGGTTCTCAATGAGCAGTTCTTC
TRBD1,TRBJ2-5,TRBV6-5,-,CASRIAGQGEETQYF,TGTGCCAGCAGGATTGCTGGACAGGGAGAGGAGACCCAGTACTTC